This T cell receptor beta chain stems from a study of cytomegalovirus exposure and HLA in healthy donors. V gave up 1 base and J gave up 11 bases, with 9 bases separating them. Germline V gene data show CDR1 as DFQATT and CDR2 as SNEGSKA (reference sequence). This CDR3 is 11 amino acids long. Study-level points and caveats: Several of the most significant clusters were apparently associated with common viral pathogens in a later analysis. There were reportedly fewer N-insertions in an Asian-associated ancestry cluster than the roughly 700-donor mean, in a later analysis.

Use of 60 Vbeta and 13 Jbeta primers characterized the PCR. Assay used: immunoSEQ multiplex PCR; TCRdb lists only in-frame clones, some missing. The sample consists of around 180,000 clones, about three quarters of them appearing once. This clone was seen just once. Its target is unknown. The V gene is TRBV20-1, the J gene TRBJ2-1, with TRBD2 as a possible D gene (5 bases). The sequence was obtained from a woman aged 25 to 39 in good health and CMV-seropositive. What was sequenced was PBMCs. The CDR3 protein is CSARVGEKQFF. DNA of the CDR3: TGCAGTGCTAGAGTCGGGGAGAAGCAGTTCTTC.